This T cell receptor beta chain was sequenced during a study of blood T cells in healthy people across ages. Together with a sample-barcoded 5' primer, a J-beta primer mix was included in a second PCR lasting roughly 6 to 12 cycles. Using its own MiXCR run on the 5' RACE reads, TCRdb lists one record per CDR3 protein. The table has 600,000 or so distinct CDR3 sequences, under 25% seen once. This CDR3 has 13 residues. Germline assignment: CDR1 SGHDT and CDR2 YYEEEE. V was cut by 6 bases and J by 4 bases, with 11 bases left in between. There are a few counts of this clonotype. The receptor was isolated from a man in his sixties or seventies in good health. The chain employs TRBV5-6 and TRBJ2-4, with D perhaps matching TRBD2 (5 bases). Sequences were obtained from blood. CDR3 protein: CASTGKKKNIQYF. The CDR3 DNA follows: TGTGCCAGCACGGGGAAGAAAAAAAACATTCAGTACTTC.